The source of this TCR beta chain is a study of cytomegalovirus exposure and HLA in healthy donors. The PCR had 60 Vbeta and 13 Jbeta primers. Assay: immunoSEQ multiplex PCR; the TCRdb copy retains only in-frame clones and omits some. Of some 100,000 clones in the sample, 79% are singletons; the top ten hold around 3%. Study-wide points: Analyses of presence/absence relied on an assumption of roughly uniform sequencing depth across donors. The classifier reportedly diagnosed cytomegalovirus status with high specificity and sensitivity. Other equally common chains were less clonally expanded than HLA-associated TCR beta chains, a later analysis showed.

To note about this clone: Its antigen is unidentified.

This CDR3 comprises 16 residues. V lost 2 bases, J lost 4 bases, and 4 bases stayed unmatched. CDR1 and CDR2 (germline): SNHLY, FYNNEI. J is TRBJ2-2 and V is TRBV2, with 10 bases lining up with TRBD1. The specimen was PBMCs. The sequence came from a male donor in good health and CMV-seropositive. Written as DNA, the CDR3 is TGTGCCAGCAGTGAAACAGGGACAGGGGTCACCGGGGAGCTGTTTTTT. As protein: CASSETGTGVTGELFF. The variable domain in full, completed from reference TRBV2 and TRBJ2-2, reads EPEVTQTPSHQVTQMGQEVILRCVPISNHLYFYWYRQILGQKVEFLVSFYNNEISEKSEIFDDQFSVERPDGSNFTLKIRSTKLEDSAMYFCASSETGTGVTGELFFGEGSRLTVL.